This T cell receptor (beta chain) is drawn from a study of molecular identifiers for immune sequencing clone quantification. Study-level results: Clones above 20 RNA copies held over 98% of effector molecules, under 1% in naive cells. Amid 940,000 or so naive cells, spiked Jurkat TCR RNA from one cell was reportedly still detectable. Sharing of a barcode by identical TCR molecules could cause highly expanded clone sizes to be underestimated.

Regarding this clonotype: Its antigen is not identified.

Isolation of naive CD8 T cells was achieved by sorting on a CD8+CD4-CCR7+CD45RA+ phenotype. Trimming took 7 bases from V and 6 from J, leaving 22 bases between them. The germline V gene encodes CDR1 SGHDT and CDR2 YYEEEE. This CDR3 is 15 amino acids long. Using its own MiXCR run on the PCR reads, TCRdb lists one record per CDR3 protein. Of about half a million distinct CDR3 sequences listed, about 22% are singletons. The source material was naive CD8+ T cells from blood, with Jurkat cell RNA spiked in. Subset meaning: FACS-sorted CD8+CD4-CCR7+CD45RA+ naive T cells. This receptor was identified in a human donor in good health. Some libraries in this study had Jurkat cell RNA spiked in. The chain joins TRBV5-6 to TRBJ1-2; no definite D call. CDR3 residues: CASRTVPVGRNGYTF. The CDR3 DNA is TGTGCCAGCCGGACGGTTCCGGTCGGGAGGAATGGCTACACCTTC. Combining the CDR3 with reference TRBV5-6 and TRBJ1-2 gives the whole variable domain DAGVTQSPTHLIKTRGQQVTLRCSPKSGHDTVSWYQQALGQGPQFIFQYYEEEERQRGNFPDRFSGHQFPNYSSELNVNALLLGDSALYLCASRTVPVGRNGYTFGSGTRLTVV.